This T cell receptor (beta chain) was observed in a study of identical twins. The CDR3 runs to 15 residues. V dropped 3 bases and J dropped 6 bases, with 18 bases sitting between them. The germline V gene encodes CDR1 DFQATT and CDR2 SNEGSKA (reference sequence). From the 5' RACE reads, TCRdb called clonotypes with MiXCR, one entry per CDR3 protein. The sample carries roughly 770,000 distinct CDR3 sequences, approximately 18% recorded once. This clonotype was observed a handful of times. Another study also made use of these data, one on T cells expressing NK-cell markers.

Sequenced input: PBMCs. This receptor was taken from a woman between 18 and 29 years old in good health. The chain couples TRBV20-1 to TRBJ1-5; D perhaps matches TRBD1 (6 bases). The CDR3 here is CSASRGGRSGQPQHF. The CDR3 DNA follows: TGCAGTGCTAGCCGGGGGGGCCGATCGGGTCAGCCCCAGCATTTT.